These T cell receptor beta chains were read from a single sample in a study of blood T cell repertoires in COVID-19. Using immunoSEQ multiplex PCR, the repertoire was profiled, and TCRdb retains in-frame clones only, with some absent. The data hold approximately 68,000 clones, with around 85% observed a single time. The sequenced sample was peripheral blood. The receptors stem from a man in his fifties with active COVID-19. Both conserved end residues are part of each CDR3. D genes are given only for firm matches. Some rows mark clone size as missing; the rest say once, few, many or name a class of expanded clone.

v_call	d_call	clone_size	j_call	cdr3_nt	cdr3_aa
TRBV27	TRBD1	once	TRBJ2-7	TGTGCCAGCAGTTCATCCGGGACAGACTACGAGCAGTACTTC	CASSSSGTDYEQYF
TRBV10-3	TRBD2	NA	TRBJ2-3	TGTGCCATCAGTGAGTCGACTAGCGGGAGGGCAGATACGCAGTATTTT	CAISESTSGRADTQYF
TRBV7-8	TRBD2	NA	TRBJ2-3	TGTGCCAGTGCTAGCGGGAGGAGAGATACGCAGTATTTT	CASASGRRDTQYF
TRBV18	NA	NA	TRBJ1-1	TGTGCCAGCTCACCACGGCAGGGAAACCTGAACACTGAAGCTTTCTTT	CASSPRQGNLNTEAFF
TRBV5-1	NA	NA	TRBJ1-2	TGCGCCAGCAGCTTGGATCCCGGGAGAGACTATGGCTACACCTTC	CASSLDPGRDYGYTF
TRBV11-1	TRBD2	NA	TRBJ2-3	TGTGCCAGCAGCTTCCTGACTAGCGGGGGCACAGATACGCAGTATTTT	CASSFLTSGGTDTQYF
TRBV7-8	NA	NA	TRBJ2-3	TGTGCCAGCAGCTGGCTAGCGACAGATACGCAGTATTTT	CASSWLATDTQYF
TRBV5-1	NA	NA	TRBJ2-7	TGCGCCAGCAGCTTTCTGGACAGACTATCCTACGAGCAGTACTTC	CASSFLDRLSYEQYF
TRBV11-2	TRBD1	NA	TRBJ2-7	TGTGCCAGCAGCACTATGGGACAGGGTATCAACGAGCAGTACTTC	CASSTMGQGINEQYF
TRBV5-6	NA	NA	TRBJ2-5	TGTGCCAGCAACCCTGACAGGCAAGAGACCCAGTACTTC	CASNPDRQETQYF